These T cell receptor beta chains were read from a single sample in a study of cytomegalovirus exposure and HLA in healthy donors. The repertoire was sequenced with immunoSEQ multiplex PCR; TCRdb's copy has only in-frame clones and lacks some. This sample has under 200,000 clones, with 65% to 80% found just once. Material for sequencing was PBMCs. These receptors were taken from a woman between 45 and 60 years old in good health and CMV-seropositive. Each CDR3 is given with its conserved first and last residue. Fields, in order: V gene, clone size, J gene, D gene, CDR3 protein, CDR3 DNA. A D gene is named only where the DNA matches it firmly. Some rows mark clone size as missing; the rest say once, few, many or name a class of expanded clone.

V gene: TRBV28
clone size: NA
J gene: TRBJ1-2
D gene: NA
CDR3 protein: CASSLTANYGYTF
CDR3 DNA: TGTGCCAGCAGTTTAACAGCTAACTATGGCTACACCTTC

V gene: TRBV5-5
clone size: NA
J gene: TRBJ2-1
D gene: TRBD2
CDR3 protein: CASSPGTSGPWEQFF
CDR3 DNA: TGTGCCAGCAGCCCGGGGACTAGCGGACCCTGGGAGCAGTTCTTC

V gene: TRBV5-1
clone size: NA
J gene: TRBJ1-1
D gene: NA
CDR3 protein: CASSRDPGDNTEAFF
CDR3 DNA: TGCGCCAGCAGCCGAGATCCAGGGGACAACACTGAAGCTTTCTTT

V gene: TRBV28
clone size: NA
J gene: TRBJ2-4
D gene: TRBD2
CDR3 protein: CASGEGAKNIQYF
CDR3 DNA: TGTGCCAGCGGGGAGGGCGCGAAAAACATTCAGTACTTC

V gene: TRBV19
clone size: NA
J gene: TRBJ1-2
D gene: TRBD1
CDR3 protein: CASSKGQGQGGYGYTF
CDR3 DNA: TGTGCCAGTAGTAAGGGACAGGGCCAAGGAGGGTATGGCTACACCTTC

V gene: TRBV5-1
clone size: few
J gene: TRBJ1-2
D gene: NA
CDR3 protein: CASSLAASDYGYTF
CDR3 DNA: TGCGCCAGCAGCTTGGCCGCGAGCGACTATGGCTACACCTTC

V gene: TRBV18
clone size: few
J gene: TRBJ2-5
D gene: NA
CDR3 protein: CASSPQAQETQYF
CDR3 DNA: TGTGCCAGCTCACCACAAGCACAGGAGACCCAGTACTTC

V gene: TRBV4-3
clone size: NA
J gene: TRBJ2-1
D gene: TRBD2
CDR3 protein: CASSQDIGREGQNEQFF
CDR3 DNA: TGCGCCAGCAGCCAAGATATCGGGCGGGAGGGCCAGAATGAGCAGTTCTTC

V gene: TRBV19
clone size: once
J gene: TRBJ1-4
D gene: NA
CDR3 protein: CASSIGSSEKLFF
CDR3 DNA: TGTGCCAGTAGTATCGGGAGTAGTGAAAAACTGTTTTTT

V gene: TRBV11-3
clone size: NA
J gene: TRBJ1-3
D gene: NA
CDR3 protein: CASSLGSGNTIYF
CDR3 DNA: TGTGCCAGCAGCCTCGGGTCTGGAAACACCATATATTTT

V gene: TRBV7-2
clone size: few
J gene: TRBJ1-5
D gene: NA
CDR3 protein: CASSFREGQPQHF
CDR3 DNA: TGTGCCAGCAGCTTCAGGGAGGGGCAGCCCCAGCATTTT

V gene: TRBV7-3
clone size: NA
J gene: TRBJ2-1
D gene: TRBD2
CDR3 protein: CASSPTSGGYNEQFF
CDR3 DNA: TGTGCCAGCAGCCCTACTAGCGGAGGCTACAATGAGCAGTTCTTC

V gene: TRBV9
clone size: NA
J gene: TRBJ2-2
D gene: TRBD2
CDR3 protein: CASTKGDGGGHTGELFF
CDR3 DNA: TGTGCCAGCACCAAAGGTGATGGCGGGGGGCACACCGGGGAGCTGTTTTTT

V gene: TRBV18
clone size: few
J gene: TRBJ2-2
D gene: NA
CDR3 protein: CASSKSVQGDGELFF
CDR3 DNA: TGTGCCAGCTCAAAATCAGTCCAGGGTGACGGGGAGCTGTTTTTT

V gene: TRBV30
clone size: NA
J gene: TRBJ1-1
D gene: NA
CDR3 protein: CAWTYVRNTEAFF
CDR3 DNA: TGTGCCTGGACGTACGTCAGGAACACTGAAGCTTTCTTT

V gene: TRBV7-8
clone size: NA
J gene: TRBJ1-5
D gene: TRBD1
CDR3 protein: CASSTGGNQPQHF
CDR3 DNA: TGTGCCAGCAGTACAGGGGGCAATCAGCCCCAGCATTTT

V gene: TRBV6-6
clone size: NA
J gene: TRBJ1-1
D gene: NA
CDR3 protein: CASRITLGGTEAFF
CDR3 DNA: TGTGCCAGCAGGATAACGCTAGGGGGCACTGAAGCTTTCTTT

V gene: TRBV19
clone size: NA
J gene: TRBJ2-3
D gene: NA
CDR3 protein: CASSMGQGTDTQYF
CDR3 DNA: TGTGCCAGTAGTATGGGGCAGGGGACAGATACGCAGTATTTT

V gene: TRBV5-1
clone size: NA
J gene: TRBJ1-3
D gene: NA
CDR3 protein: CASSLAGSGNTIYF
CDR3 DNA: TGCGCCAGCAGCTTGGCCGGCTCTGGAAACACCATATATTTT

V gene: TRBV2
clone size: NA
J gene: TRBJ2-5
D gene: NA
CDR3 protein: CASSLQGGGQETQYF
CDR3 DNA: TGTGCCAGCAGTTTACAGGGTGGGGGCCAAGAGACCCAGTACTTC

V gene: TRBV5-1
clone size: NA
J gene: TRBJ2-4
D gene: TRBD2
CDR3 protein: CASSLETSGGLAKNIQYF
CDR3 DNA: TGCGCCAGCAGCTTGGAAACTAGCGGGGGACTAGCCAAAAACATTCAGTACTTC

V gene: TRBV7-2
clone size: NA
J gene: TRBJ2-1
D gene: TRBD2
CDR3 protein: CASSLGGGENEQFF
CDR3 DNA: TGTGCCAGCAGCTTAGGCGGGGGGGAGAATGAGCAGTTCTTC

V gene: TRBV5-4
clone size: NA
J gene: TRBJ2-1
D gene: NA
CDR3 protein: CASSLTRTYSGEQFF
CDR3 DNA: TGTGCCAGCAGTCTTACTAGGACATATAGCGGTGAGCAGTTCTTC

V gene: TRBV5-1
clone size: NA
J gene: TRBJ1-1
D gene: NA
CDR3 protein: CASSLDVAGNTEAFF
CDR3 DNA: TGCGCCAGCAGCTTGGATGTGGCAGGGAACACTGAAGCTTTCTTT

V gene: TRBV7-8
clone size: few
J gene: TRBJ1-1
D gene: NA
CDR3 protein: CASSSGGGGSNTEAFF
CDR3 DNA: TGTGCCAGCAGCTCGGGAGGCGGGGGATCGAACACTGAAGCTTTCTTT

V gene: TRBV6-5
clone size: few
J gene: TRBJ1-1
D gene: NA
CDR3 protein: CASRWGGSRNTEAFF
CDR3 DNA: TGTGCCAGCAGATGGGGGGGTAGTAGGAACACTGAAGCTTTCTTT

V gene: TRBV19
clone size: few
J gene: TRBJ2-2
D gene: NA
CDR3 protein: CASTERRNTGELFF
CDR3 DNA: TGTGCCAGTACGGAGAGGCGGAACACCGGGGAGCTGTTTTTT

V gene: TRBV19
clone size: few
J gene: TRBJ1-1
D gene: NA
CDR3 protein: CASSWDIRDTEAFF
CDR3 DNA: TGTGCCAGTAGTTGGGACATTAGGGACACTGAAGCTTTCTTT

V gene: TRBV5-1
clone size: NA
J gene: TRBJ1-2
D gene: NA
CDR3 protein: CASSLSSGSAYGYTF
CDR3 DNA: TGCGCCAGCAGCTTATCATCCGGTTCTGCCTATGGCTACACCTTC

V gene: TRBV11-2
clone size: NA
J gene: TRBJ1-2
D gene: TRBD1
CDR3 protein: CASSSPRTGATQGGYGYTF
CDR3 DNA: TGTGCCAGCAGCTCTCCGAGGACAGGAGCAACCCAGGGAGGCTATGGCTACACCTTC

V gene: TRBV18
clone size: NA
J gene: TRBJ2-7
D gene: TRBD1
CDR3 protein: CASSRQGPRLSSYEQYF
CDR3 DNA: TGTGCCAGCTCACGACAGGGTCCCCGCTTGAGCTCCTACGAGCAGTACTTC

V gene: TRBV7-9
clone size: NA
J gene: TRBJ2-2
D gene: NA
CDR3 protein: CASSLAPGANTGELFF
CDR3 DNA: TGTGCCAGCAGCTTAGCCCCAGGGGCAAACACCGGGGAGCTGTTTTTT

V gene: TRBV5-5
clone size: NA
J gene: TRBJ2-2
D gene: NA
CDR3 protein: CASSSNTGELFF
CDR3 DNA: TGTGCCAGCAGCTCAAACACCGGGGAGCTGTTTTTT

V gene: TRBV5-1
clone size: NA
J gene: TRBJ1-2
D gene: NA
CDR3 protein: CASSPGTSANYGYTF
CDR3 DNA: TGCGCCAGCAGTCCCGGGACATCCGCTAACTATGGCTACACCTTC

V gene: TRBV2
clone size: NA
J gene: TRBJ2-1
D gene: TRBD2
CDR3 protein: CASTRSGLAGGPSYNEQFF
CDR3 DNA: TGTGCCAGCACCCGATCCGGACTAGCGGGGGGGCCGTCCTACAATGAGCAGTTCTTC

V gene: TRBV7-9
clone size: few
J gene: TRBJ2-1
D gene: TRBD2
CDR3 protein: CASSLAGEGSYNEQFF
CDR3 DNA: TGTGCCAGCAGCCTAGCGGGAGAGGGCTCCTACAATGAGCAGTTCTTC

V gene: TRBV11-3
clone size: NA
J gene: TRBJ1-1
D gene: TRBD1
CDR3 protein: CASSLRQGTGTEAFF
CDR3 DNA: TGTGCCAGCAGCTTACGACAGGGAACGGGTACTGAAGCTTTCTTT

V gene: TRBV19
clone size: NA
J gene: TRBJ1-1
D gene: NA
CDR3 protein: CASSIRVQAGGAEAFF
CDR3 DNA: TGTGCCAGTAGTATACGGGTACAGGCCGGCGGGGCTGAAGCTTTCTTT

V gene: TRBV9
clone size: NA
J gene: TRBJ1-2
D gene: NA
CDR3 protein: CASSPSWSGINYGYTF
CDR3 DNA: TGTGCCAGCAGCCCCTCATGGAGCGGGATAAACTATGGCTACACCTTC

V gene: TRBV5-1
clone size: NA
J gene: TRBJ2-5
D gene: TRBD2
CDR3 protein: CASSLGLAGDQETQYF
CDR3 DNA: TGCGCCAGCAGCTTGGGGCTAGCGGGGGACCAAGAGACCCAGTACTTC

V gene: TRBV2
clone size: NA
J gene: TRBJ1-4
D gene: NA
CDR3 protein: CASSPDIALLFF
CDR3 DNA: TGTGCCAGCAGCCCAGACATCGCCTTACTGTTTTTT

V gene: TRBV21-1
clone size: NA
J gene: TRBJ2-5
D gene: NA
CDR3 protein: CASSRAGPSGSGGEETQYF
CDR3 DNA: TGTGCCAGCAGCAGGGCAGGGCCCTCGGGAAGCGGGGGGGAAGAGACCCAGTACTTC

V gene: TRBV6-5
clone size: NA
J gene: TRBJ2-5
D gene: NA
CDR3 protein: CASRMPGGETQYF
CDR3 DNA: TGTGCCAGCAGAATGCCGGGTGGGGAGACCCAGTACTTC

V gene: TRBV9
clone size: NA
J gene: TRBJ2-7
D gene: NA
CDR3 protein: CASSVTGRDEQYF
CDR3 DNA: TGTGCCAGCAGCGTAACAGGGCGGGACGAGCAGTACTTC

V gene: TRBV19
clone size: few
J gene: TRBJ2-1
D gene: NA
CDR3 protein: CASSRQDNEQFF
CDR3 DNA: TGTGCCAGTAGTAGGCAGGACAATGAGCAGTTCTTC

V gene: TRBV28
clone size: NA
J gene: TRBJ1-2
D gene: TRBD1
CDR3 protein: CASSSPDRVAYGYTF
CDR3 DNA: TGTGCCAGCAGCTCCCCGGACAGGGTGGCCTATGGCTACACCTTC

V gene: TRBV28
clone size: once
J gene: TRBJ2-7
D gene: NA
CDR3 protein: CASSLGTSSSYEQYF
CDR3 DNA: TGTGCCAGCAGCCTCGGGACTTCTTCCTCCTACGAGCAGTACTTC

V gene: TRBV7-8
clone size: few
J gene: TRBJ1-1
D gene: NA
CDR3 protein: CASSLGEDTEAFF
CDR3 DNA: TGTGCCAGCAGCTTGGGGGAGGACACTGAAGCTTTCTTT